One sample yielded the 32 T cell receptor beta chains listed below, sequenced in a study of blood T cell repertoires in COVID-19. Libraries were prepared by immunoSEQ multiplex PCR; TCRdb keeps only in-frame clonotypes and omits some of them. Of about 200,000 clones listed, about 88% are singletons. Specimen: peripheral blood. The origin of the receptors is a woman aged 35 to 49 who had recovered from COVID-19.

The chain is built from TRBV2 and TRBJ2-2; the match to TRBD1 covers 7 bases. After removal of 5 bases from V and 4 bases from J, the junction contained 7 bases not matched to a gene. Germline values: CDR1 SNHLY, CDR2 FYNNEI. The CDR3 consists of 15 residues. CDR3 residues: CASSLDRSSTGELFF. CDR3 coding DNA: TGTGCCAGCAGTTTGGACAGGTCGAGCACCGGGGAGCTGTTTTTT.

The rearrangement links TRBV28 to TRBJ2-2; D may be TRBD2 (6 bases). This CDR3 is built from 14 residues. Looked up from germline, CDR1 is MDHEN and CDR2 is SYDVKM. V lost 8 bases, J lost 0 bases, and 10 bases lay in between. The CDR3 sequence: CASRRGTNTGELFF. CDR3 bases: TGTGCCAGCCGTCGGGGGACGAACACCGGGGAGCTGTTTTTT.

The gene calls are TRBV4-2 and TRBJ2-3; 10 bases align to TRBD2. This CDR3 contains 18 residues. Germline V gene data show CDR1 as LGHNA and CDR2 as YNFKEQ. With 1 base clipped from V and 0 bases from J, the junction kept 7 bases outside the gene matches. This CDR3 is CASSQALAGVGSTDTQYF. CDR3 bases: TGTGCCAGCAGCCAAGCTCTAGCGGGAGTTGGCAGCACAGATACGCAGTATTTT.

This clone was seen a single time. This chain connects TRBV30 to TRBJ1-1; tentative D call: TRBD1 (6 bases). CDR1 and CDR2 from the germline V gene are GTSNPN and SVGIG (reference sequence). The CDR3 sequence is 16 residues long. The germline V and J ends were trimmed by 3 bases and 1 base, with 18 bases remaining between them. CDR3 DNA sequence: TGTGCCTGGAGGGCGTGGGGGCCCACTCCGAACACTGAAGCTTTCTTT. Its translation is CAWRAWGPTPNTEAFF.

The V and J genes are TRBV19 and TRBJ1-3; D might be TRBD1 (5 bases). Germline CDR1 and CDR2: LNHDA and SQIVND (reference sequence). CDR3 size: 14 residues. V was pared by 3 bases and J by 2 bases, with 8 bases between. The CDR3 loop is CASSMPGTGNTIYF. The CDR3 DNA is TGTGCCAGTAGTATGCCAGGGACTGGAAACACCATATATTTT.

The CDR3 coding sequence is TGTGCCAGCTCACCTCCACCGGGACTAGCGGACTACAATGAGCAGTTCTTC. Protein: CASSPPPGLADYNEQFF. The chain is built from TRBV18 and TRBJ2-1; the match to TRBD2 covers 11 bases. The CDR3 length is 17 residues. V was clipped by 3 bases and J by 3 bases; unmatched bases: 7. Germline V gene lookup returns CDR1 KGHSH and CDR2 LQKENI.

This clone appeared a single time. At one of its ends the junction is not consistent with the germline gene, which may arise from a read error. The V call is TRBV19, the J call TRBJ2-1, with 8 bases identical to TRBD1. The germline V gene has CDR1 LNHDA and CDR2 SQIVND (reference sequence). The CDR3 length is 13 residues. The CDR3 here is CVSRTGPYNEQFF. The CDR3 DNA sequence: TGTGTCAGTAGGACAGGGCCCTACAATGAGCAGTTCTTC.

This clone was counted only a few times. The chain combines TRBV19 with TRBJ1-5; D is unclear. This CDR3 has 16 amino acids. CDR1 is LNHDA, CDR2 SQIVND, per germline (reference sequence). Trimming shortened V by 8 bases and J by 4 bases, and 21 bases separated the two germline ends. The DNA for the CDR3 is TGTGCCAGTCTAAAATCCGGGAAGGAGGGAAATCAGCCCCAGCATTTT. This gives the protein CASLKSGKEGNQPQHF.

The V call is TRBV6-2 or TRBV6-3, the J call TRBJ2-7, with D tentatively TRBD2 (6 bases). The CDR3 spans 16 residues. Trimming removed 2 bases at V and 2 bases at J, with 16 bases between. The germline V gene has CDR1 MNHEY and CDR2 SVGEGT. The CDR3: CASSYPRGLLTYEQYF. CDR3 nucleotide sequence: TGTGCCAGCAGTTACCCACGGGGACTCCTCACCTACGAGCAGTACTTC.

J is TRBJ2-1 and V is TRBV7-8; the match to TRBD2 covers 7 bases. The CDR3 extends over 15 amino acids. J was trimmed by 6 bases and V by 1 base; bases with no gene match: 6. Germline V gives CDR1 SGHVS, CDR2 FQNEAQ. This chain's CDR3 is CASSLGLALGNEQFF. The CDR3 DNA is TGTGCCAGCAGCTTAGGACTAGCATTAGGCAATGAGCAGTTCTTC. Supplemented by reference TRBV7-8 and TRBJ2-1, the full variable domain reads GAGVSQSPRYKVAKRGQDVALRCDPISGHVSLFWYQQALGQGPEFLTYFQNEAQLDKSGLPSDRFFAERPEGSVSTLKIQRTQQEDSAVYLCASSLGLALGNEQFFGPGTRLTVL.

This chain uses TRBV9 with TRBJ1-1, with D perhaps matching TRBD1 (5 bases). This CDR3 spans 17 amino acids. The V and J ends lost 4 bases and 4 bases respectively, with 23 bases between them. Germline V lookup: CDR1 SGDLS, CDR2 YYNGEE. The DNA of the CDR3 is TGTGCCAGCAGCTCCCTCTCCCAGGGACTACGAGGCACTGAAGCTTTCTTT. It yields the protein CASSSLSQGLRGTEAFF.

This chain uses TRBV19 with TRBJ2-5, with TRBD2 matching 12 bases. CDR3 length equals 16 residues. CDR1 and CDR2 (germline): LNHDA, SQIVND (reference sequence). The V segment lost 6 bases and the J segment 7 bases; nucleotides outside the gene matches: 12. CDR3 sequence reads: CASSSTGLAGSRTQYF. CDR3 DNA sequence: TGTGCCAGTAGCTCGACCGGACTAGCGGGATCTCGGACCCAGTACTTC.

The chain employs TRBV19 and TRBJ1-2; possibly TRBD1 for D (5 bases). Between the trimmed V and J ends, which lost 5 bases and 8 bases, there was a span of 18 bases. Per the germline V gene, CDR1 is LNHDA and CDR2 is SQIVND (reference sequence). The CDR3 has 14 residues. The CDR3 protein is CASSEVWTFDGYTF. The CDR3 DNA reads as TGTGCCAGTAGTGAAGTTTGGACATTTGACGGCTACACCTTC. The whole variable domain, filled in from reference TRBV19 and TRBJ1-2, reads DGGITQSPKYLFRKEGQNVTLSCEQNLNHDAMYWYRQDPGQGLRLIYYSQIVNDFQKGDIAEGYSVSREKKESFPLTVTSAQKNPTAFYLCASSEVWTFDGYTFGSGTRLTVV.

This clone was found once. This chain connects TRBV19 to TRBJ1-1, with D tentatively TRBD1 (5 bases). Between the trimmed V and J ends, which lost 5 bases and 3 bases, there was a span of 19 bases. Per germline, CDR1 LNHDA and CDR2 SQIVND (reference sequence). This CDR3 comprises 16 residues. The CDR3 protein is CASSGGHPLTDTEAFF. The CDR3 nucleotides read TGTGCCAGTAGTGGAGGGCATCCTTTGACAGACACTGAAGCTTTCTTT.

The chain is built from TRBV19 and TRBJ1-2, with 10 bases fitting TRBD1. CDR3 length equals 16 residues. Losses at the gene ends were 4 bases for V and 3 bases for J; bases not matched to a gene: 8. Per germline, CDR1 LNHDA and CDR2 SQIVND (reference sequence). This CDR3 reads CASSTRTGGYDYGYTF. DNA of the CDR3: TGTGCCAGTAGTACGCGGACAGGGGGATATGACTATGGCTACACCTTC.

This chain links TRBV19 with TRBJ1-1; tentatively, D is TRBD1 (6 bases). The CDR3 covers 15 residues. The V and J ends lost 9 bases and 1 base respectively, with 18 bases between them. From germline, CDR1 is LNHDA and CDR2 SQIVND (reference sequence). The CDR3 sequence is CASSLDGRGNTEAFF. The CDR3 DNA reads as TGTGCCAGCTCGCTTGATGGCAGGGGGAACACTGAAGCTTTCTTT.

The chain joins TRBV6-5 to TRBJ1-1; 7 positions agree with TRBD1. The V gene's germline CDR1 is MNHEY and CDR2 SVGAGI. The V segment lost 6 bases and the J segment 7 bases; nucleotides outside the gene matches: 11. This CDR3 spans 14 amino acids. Here the CDR3 DNA reads TGTGCCAGCAGCATCGGGACAGCTGCACTTGAAGCTTTCTTT. Translating gives CASSIGTAALEAFF.

The V call is TRBV2, the J call TRBJ1-2, with no clear D. The ends were cut back, 6 bases at V and 0 bases at J, with 11 bases in the middle. This CDR3 is 14 amino acids long. CDR1 SNHLY and CDR2 FYNNEI come from the germline V gene. CDR3 DNA: TGTGCCAGCAGCCCCAATAGTGCTAACTATGGCTACACCTTC. The encoded protein is CASSPNSANYGYTF.

This clone was seen just once. The gene calls are TRBV28 and TRBJ1-2, with D perhaps TRBD1 (6 bases). CDR1 is MDHEN and CDR2 is SYDVKM in the germline V gene. V lost 6 bases and J lost 8, with 25 bases in between. The CDR3 contains 16 residues. The CDR3 reads CASRASWDNQLDGYTF. The CDR3 DNA is TGTGCCAGCAGGGCCAGCTGGGACAACCAGCTTGACGGCTACACCTTC.

The chain links TRBV5-1 to TRBJ2-7, with a possible D match to TRBD1 (6 bases). Trimming left V 0 bases short and J 5 bases short, with 9 bases between. The CDR3 runs 13 residues. Germline lookup yields CDR1 SGHRS and CDR2 YFSETQ. This chain's CDR3 is CASSLAGVNEQYF. CDR3 sequence (DNA): TGCGCCAGCAGCTTGGCAGGGGTCAACGAGCAGTACTTC.

The sample holds a few counts of this clone. The chain joins TRBV7-2 to TRBJ2-1; D may be TRBD1 (6 bases). CDR1 is SGHTA, CDR2 FQGNSA, per germline. The V gene lost 5 bases and the J gene lost 10 bases, with 21 bases spanning the gap. CDR3 length: 15 amino acids. The CDR3 reads CASSPGAGTFKEQFF. In DNA form, the CDR3 reads TGTGCCAGCAGCCCAGGGGCCGGGACGTTCAAAGAGCAGTTCTTC.

In nucleotides, the CDR3 is TGTGCCAGCAGCTTATTGATGGGTGCTGGGAGCACCGGGGAGCTGTTTTTT. It yields the protein CASSLLMGAGSTGELFF. The genes are TRBV11-2 and TRBJ2-2, with D tentatively TRBD2 (5 bases). With 2 bases removed from V and 4 bases from J, the gap between germline ends came to 17 bases. The CDR3 consists of 17 residues. CDR1 is SGHAT, CDR2 FQNNGV, per germline. The variable domain in full, completed from reference TRBV11-2 and TRBJ2-2, reads EAGVAQSPRYKIIEKRQSVAFWCNPISGHATLYWYQQILGQGPKLLIQFQNNGVVDDSQLPKDRFSAERLKGVDSTLKIQPAKLEDSAVYLCASSLLMGAGSTGELFFGEGSRLTVL.

V gene TRBV7-3 combines with J gene TRBJ2-5; TRBD2 matches 12 bases. Per the germline V gene, CDR1 is SGHTA and CDR2 is FQGTGA. Losses at the gene ends were 6 bases for V and 0 bases for J; bases not matched to a gene: 11. The CDR3 runs 18 residues. CDR3 protein: CASSTRGRTSGNQETQYF. CDR3 sequence (DNA): TGTGCCAGCAGTACGCGGGGCCGGACTAGCGGGAACCAAGAGACCCAGTACTTC.

The chain uses TRBV19 and TRBJ1-5; a weak D match, TRBD1 (5 bases). V lost 4 bases, J lost 0 bases, and 19 bases lay in between. This CDR3 comprises 18 residues. Germline V gene sequence: CDR1 LNHDA, CDR2 SQIVND (reference sequence). The CDR3 DNA is TGTGCCAGTAGTAGGGGGGGATCTAGTAGAAATAGCAATCAGCCCCAGCATTTT. The encoded protein is CASSRGGSSRNSNQPQHF.

J is TRBJ1-2 and V is TRBV28; 7 bases agree with TRBD1. Trimming at V came to 2 bases and at J to 0 bases, leaving 3 bases not matched to a gene. The CDR3 covers 15 residues. Germline lookup yields CDR1 MDHEN and CDR2 SYDVKM. The CDR3, as DNA: TGTGCCAGCAGTTTACCACAGGGGACTAACTATGGCTACACCTTC. Translation gives CASSLPQGTNYGYTF.

The CDR3 protein is CAWSVVSGGSGTEAFF. CDR3 bases: TGTGCCTGGAGTGTGGTTTCAGGGGGCTCTGGAACTGAAGCTTTCTTT. V and J are TRBV30 and TRBJ1-1; 8 bases fit TRBD1. The CDR3 is 16 amino acids. The junction had 11 bases not matched to a gene; V was cut back by 0 bases and J by 5 bases. The germline V gene has CDR1 GTSNPN and CDR2 SVGIG (reference sequence). The variable domain in full, completed from reference TRBV30 and TRBJ1-1, reads SQTIHQWPATLVQPVGSPLSLECTVEGTSNPNLYWYRQAAGRGLQLLFYSVGIGQISSEVPQNLSASRPQDRQFILSSKKLLLSDSGFYLCAWSVVSGGSGTEAFFGQGTRLTVV.

The chain joins TRBV20-1 to TRBJ2-1, with D unresolved. V lost 3 bases to trimming and J lost 7 bases, with 16 bases between them. Germline V gene sequence: CDR1 DFQATT, CDR2 SNEGSKA (reference sequence). The length of the CDR3 is 14 residues. The CDR3 DNA reads as TGCAGTGCTAGTAATCTTGAGGTCCCTAATGAGCAGTTCTTC. Protein product: CSASNLEVPNEQFF.

This chain joins TRBV29-1 and TRBJ2-3, with 11 positions matching TRBD2. The CDR3 is 16 residues long. The trim removed 6 bases at V and 0 bases at J, leaving 8 bases unmatched. Germline V gene lookup returns CDR1 SQVTM and CDR2 ANQGSEA. The chain's CDR3 is CSVAQLAGDSTDTQYF. In DNA form, the CDR3 reads TGCAGCGTAGCACAACTAGCGGGAGATAGCACAGATACGCAGTATTTT.

The chain joins TRBV30 to TRBJ2-3; TRBD1 aligns across 9 bases. The CDR3 runs to 12 residues. V was pared by 4 bases and J by 7 bases, with 3 bases of the junction left unmatched. Per the germline V gene, CDR1 is GTSNPN and CDR2 is SVGIG (reference sequence). The CDR3 nucleotides read TGTGCCTGGAACACAGGGGGCTATACGCAGTATTTT. Residues: CAWNTGGYTQYF.

The chain is built from TRBV30 and TRBJ2-7; possible D gene TRBD2, 5 bases. The length of the CDR3 is 12 residues. V gave up 1 base and J gave up 1 base, with 5 bases separating them. Germline CDR1 and CDR2: GTSNPN and SVGIG (reference sequence). The CDR3 DNA reads as TGTGCCTGGAGTGGAGGGTCCTACGAGCAGTACTTC. Protein sequence: CAWSGGSYEQYF.

The chain carries TRBV4-2 and TRBJ2-2; D possibly corresponds to TRBD1 (6 bases). The CDR3 totals 16 residues. V shed 1 base and J shed 1 base, with 10 bases lying between them. CDR1 and CDR2 from the germline V gene are LGHNA and YNFKEQ. CDR3 amino acids: CASSQADSLNTGELFF. The CDR3 region has the DNA TGTGCCAGCAGCCAAGCGGACAGCCTGAACACCGGGGAGCTGTTTTTT.

This chain uses TRBV19 with TRBJ2-7; 11 bases match TRBD2. The J segment lost 1 base and the V segment lost 4 bases, leaving 9 bases of the junction unmatched. The CDR3 consists of 17 residues. Germline CDR1 and CDR2: LNHDA and SQIVND (reference sequence). CDR3 in DNA: TGTGCCAGTAGTAAATACGGACTAGCGGGTGATTCCTACGAGCAGTACTTC. Its translation is CASSKYGLAGDSYEQYF.